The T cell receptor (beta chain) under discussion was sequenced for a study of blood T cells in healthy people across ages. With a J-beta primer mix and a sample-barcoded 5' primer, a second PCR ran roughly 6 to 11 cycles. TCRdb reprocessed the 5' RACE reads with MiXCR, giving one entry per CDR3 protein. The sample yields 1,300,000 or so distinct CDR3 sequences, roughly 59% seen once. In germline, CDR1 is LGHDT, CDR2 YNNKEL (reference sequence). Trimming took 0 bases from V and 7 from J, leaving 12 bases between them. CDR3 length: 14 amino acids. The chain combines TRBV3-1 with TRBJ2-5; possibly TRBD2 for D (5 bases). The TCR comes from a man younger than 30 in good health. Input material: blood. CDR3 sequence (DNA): TGTGCCAGCAGCCAAGATCTCGGGGTCGGGACCCAGTACTTC. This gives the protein CASSQDLGVGTQYF.